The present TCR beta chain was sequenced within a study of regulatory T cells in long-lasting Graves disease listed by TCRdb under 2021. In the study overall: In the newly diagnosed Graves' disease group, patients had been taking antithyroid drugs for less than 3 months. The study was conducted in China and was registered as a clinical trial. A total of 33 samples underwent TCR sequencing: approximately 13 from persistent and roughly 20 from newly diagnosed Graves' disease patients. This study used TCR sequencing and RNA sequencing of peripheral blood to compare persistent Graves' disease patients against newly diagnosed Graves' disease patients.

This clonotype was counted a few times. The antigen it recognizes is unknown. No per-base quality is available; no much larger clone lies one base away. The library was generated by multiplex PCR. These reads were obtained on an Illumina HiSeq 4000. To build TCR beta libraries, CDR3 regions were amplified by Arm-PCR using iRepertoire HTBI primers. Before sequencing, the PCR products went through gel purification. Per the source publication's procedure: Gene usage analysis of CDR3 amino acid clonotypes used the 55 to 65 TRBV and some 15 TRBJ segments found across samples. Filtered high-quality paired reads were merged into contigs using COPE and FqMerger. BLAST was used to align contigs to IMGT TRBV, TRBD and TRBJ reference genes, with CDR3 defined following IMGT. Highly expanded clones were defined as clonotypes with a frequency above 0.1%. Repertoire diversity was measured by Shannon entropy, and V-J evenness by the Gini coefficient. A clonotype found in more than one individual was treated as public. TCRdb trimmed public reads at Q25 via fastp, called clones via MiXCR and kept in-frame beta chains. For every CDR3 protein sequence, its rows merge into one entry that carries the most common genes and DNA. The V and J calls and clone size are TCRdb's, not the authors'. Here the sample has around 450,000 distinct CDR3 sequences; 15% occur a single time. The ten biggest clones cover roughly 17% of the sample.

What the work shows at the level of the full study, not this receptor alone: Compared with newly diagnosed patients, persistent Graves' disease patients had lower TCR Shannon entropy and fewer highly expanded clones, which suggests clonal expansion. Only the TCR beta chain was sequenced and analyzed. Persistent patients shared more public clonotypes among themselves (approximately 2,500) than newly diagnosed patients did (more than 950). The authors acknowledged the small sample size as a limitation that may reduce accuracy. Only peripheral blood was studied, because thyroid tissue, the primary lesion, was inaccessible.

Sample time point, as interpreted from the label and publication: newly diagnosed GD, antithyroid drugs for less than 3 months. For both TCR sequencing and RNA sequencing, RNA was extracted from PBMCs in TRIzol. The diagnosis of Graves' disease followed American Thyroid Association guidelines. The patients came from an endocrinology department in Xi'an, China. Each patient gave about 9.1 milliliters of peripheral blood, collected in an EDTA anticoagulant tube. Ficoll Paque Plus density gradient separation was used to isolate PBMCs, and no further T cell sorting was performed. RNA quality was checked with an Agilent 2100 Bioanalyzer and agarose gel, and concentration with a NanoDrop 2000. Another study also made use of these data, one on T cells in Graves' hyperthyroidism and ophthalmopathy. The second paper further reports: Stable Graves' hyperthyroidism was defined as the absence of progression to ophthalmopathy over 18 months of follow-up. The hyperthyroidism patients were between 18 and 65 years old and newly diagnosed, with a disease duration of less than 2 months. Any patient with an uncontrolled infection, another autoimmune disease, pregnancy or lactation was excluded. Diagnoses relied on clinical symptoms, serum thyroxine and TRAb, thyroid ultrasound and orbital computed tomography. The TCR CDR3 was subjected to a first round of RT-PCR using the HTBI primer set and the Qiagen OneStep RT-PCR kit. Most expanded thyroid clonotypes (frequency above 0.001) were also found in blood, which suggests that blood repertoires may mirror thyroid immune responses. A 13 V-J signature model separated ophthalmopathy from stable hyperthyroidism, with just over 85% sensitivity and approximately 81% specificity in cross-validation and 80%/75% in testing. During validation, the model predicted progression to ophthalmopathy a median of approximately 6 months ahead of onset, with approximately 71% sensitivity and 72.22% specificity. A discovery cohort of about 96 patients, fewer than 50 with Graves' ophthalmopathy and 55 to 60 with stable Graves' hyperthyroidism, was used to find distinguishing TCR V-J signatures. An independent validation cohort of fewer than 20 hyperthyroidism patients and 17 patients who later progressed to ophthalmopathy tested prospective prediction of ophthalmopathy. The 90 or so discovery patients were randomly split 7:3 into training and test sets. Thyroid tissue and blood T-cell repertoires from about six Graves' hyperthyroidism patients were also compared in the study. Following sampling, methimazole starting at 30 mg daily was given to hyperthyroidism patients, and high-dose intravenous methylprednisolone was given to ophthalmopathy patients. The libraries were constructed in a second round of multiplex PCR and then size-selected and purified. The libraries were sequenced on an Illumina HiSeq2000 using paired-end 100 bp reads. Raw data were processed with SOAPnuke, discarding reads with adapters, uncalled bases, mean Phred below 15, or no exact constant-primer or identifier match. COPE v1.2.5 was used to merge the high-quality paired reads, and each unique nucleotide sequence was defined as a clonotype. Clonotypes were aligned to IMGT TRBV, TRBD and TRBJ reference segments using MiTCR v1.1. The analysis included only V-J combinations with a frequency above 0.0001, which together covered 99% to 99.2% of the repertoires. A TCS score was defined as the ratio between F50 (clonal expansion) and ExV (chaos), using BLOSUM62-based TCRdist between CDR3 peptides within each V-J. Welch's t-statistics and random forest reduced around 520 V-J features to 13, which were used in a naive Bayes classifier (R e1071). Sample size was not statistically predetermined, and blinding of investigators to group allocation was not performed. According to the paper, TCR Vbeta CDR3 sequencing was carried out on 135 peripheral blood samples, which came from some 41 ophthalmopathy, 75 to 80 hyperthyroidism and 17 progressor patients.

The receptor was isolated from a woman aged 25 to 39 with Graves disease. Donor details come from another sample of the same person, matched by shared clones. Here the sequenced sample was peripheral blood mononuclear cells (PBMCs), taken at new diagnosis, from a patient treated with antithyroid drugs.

The CDR3 sequence is CASSDTPGDTDTQYF. Read as DNA, the sequence is TGTGCCAGCAGTGACACACCCGGGGACACAGATACGCAGTATTTT. The V and J genes are TRBV6-1 and TRBJ2-3; the D gene is possibly TRBD2, with 5 bases matching. V is cut by 3 bases and J by 2 bases, and the space between the germline ends is 12 bases. The germline V gene gives CDR1 as MNHNS and CDR2 as SASEGT. Including cysteine and phenylalanine, the CDR3 has 15 amino acids. The entry retains the CDR3 DNA only, 45 bases that are in frame from base 1.